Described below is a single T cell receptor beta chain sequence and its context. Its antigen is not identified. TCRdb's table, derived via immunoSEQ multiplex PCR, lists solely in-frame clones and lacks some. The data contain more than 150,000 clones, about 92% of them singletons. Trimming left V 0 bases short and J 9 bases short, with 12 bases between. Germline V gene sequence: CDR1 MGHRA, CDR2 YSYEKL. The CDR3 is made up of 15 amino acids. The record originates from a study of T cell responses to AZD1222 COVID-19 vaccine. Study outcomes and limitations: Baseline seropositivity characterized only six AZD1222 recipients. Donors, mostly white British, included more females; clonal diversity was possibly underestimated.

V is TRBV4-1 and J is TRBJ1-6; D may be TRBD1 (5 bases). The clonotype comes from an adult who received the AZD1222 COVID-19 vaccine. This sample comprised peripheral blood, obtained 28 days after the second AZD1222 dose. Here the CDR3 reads CASSQDGGARSPLHF. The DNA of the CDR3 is TGCGCCAGCAGCCAAGATGGGGGAGCTCGTTCACCCCTCCACTTT.